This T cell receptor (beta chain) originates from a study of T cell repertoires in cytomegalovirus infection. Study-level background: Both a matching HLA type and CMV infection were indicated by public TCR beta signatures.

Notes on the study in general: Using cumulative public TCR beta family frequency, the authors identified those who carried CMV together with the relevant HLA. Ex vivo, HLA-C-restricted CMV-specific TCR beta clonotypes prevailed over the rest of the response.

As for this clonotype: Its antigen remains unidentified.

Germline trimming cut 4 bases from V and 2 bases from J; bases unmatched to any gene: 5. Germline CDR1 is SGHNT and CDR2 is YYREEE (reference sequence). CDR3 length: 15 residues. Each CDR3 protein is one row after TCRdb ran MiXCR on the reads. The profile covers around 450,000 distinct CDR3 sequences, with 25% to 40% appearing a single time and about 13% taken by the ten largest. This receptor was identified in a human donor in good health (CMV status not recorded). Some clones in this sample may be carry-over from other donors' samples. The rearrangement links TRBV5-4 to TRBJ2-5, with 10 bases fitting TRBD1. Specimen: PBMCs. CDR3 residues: CASSRGQGQQETQYF. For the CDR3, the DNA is TGTGCCAGCAGCCGGGGACAGGGGCAACAAGAGACCCAGTACTTC.